A single sample gave rise to the 25 T cell receptor beta chains below, sequenced in a study of cytomegalovirus exposure and HLA in healthy donors. The PCR employed 60 Vbeta primers together with 13 Jbeta primers. The assay was immunoSEQ multiplex PCR, and TCRdb's table has in-frame clones only and misses some. Here the sample table reports approximately 110,000 clones. Sequencing was carried out using PBMCs. The receptors originated from a man aged 25-40 years in good health and CMV-seronegative.

The rearrangement joins TRBV19 to TRBJ1-4; TRBD1 matches 7 bases. Looked up from germline, CDR1 is LNHDA and CDR2 is SQIVND (reference sequence). V lost 6 bases, J lost 0 bases, and 7 bases stayed unmatched. The CDR3 is made up of 16 amino acids. CDR3 coding DNA: TGTGCCAGTAGAACGACAGGGCTGACAACTAATGAAAAACTGTTTTTT. Its protein is CASRTTGLTTNEKLFF.

This chain uses TRBV5-5 with TRBJ1-1; D possibly corresponds to TRBD1 (5 bases). Trimming pared 0 bases from V and 1 base from J, leaving 7 bases between. The CDR3 has 14 residues. Germline CDR1 is SGHKS and CDR2 is YYEKEE (reference sequence). The DNA of the CDR3 is TGTGCCAGCAGCTTGGACAGGAGGAACACTGAAGCTTTCTTT. This gives the protein CASSLDRRNTEAFF.

The chain recombines TRBV7-2 with TRBJ2-7, with 10 positions matching TRBD2. The CDR3 loop spans 13 amino acids. CDR1 and CDR2 from the germline V gene are SGHTA and FQGNSA. The junction had 7 bases not matched to a gene; V was cut back by 8 bases and J by 6 bases. The CDR3 here is CASGPRTSGEQYF. The CDR3 DNA reads as TGTGCCAGCGGGCCGAGGACTAGCGGCGAGCAGTACTTC.

The J gene is TRBJ2-1, the V gene TRBV7-2, with D hard to call. This CDR3 spans 14 amino acids. In germline, CDR1 is SGHTA, CDR2 FQGNSA. Trimming removed 2 bases from V and 5 bases from J, with 10 bases in between. This CDR3 is CASSLSRLHNEQFF. CDR3 sequence (DNA): TGTGCCAGCAGCTTATCCAGGTTACACAATGAGCAGTTCTTC. Complete variable domain (other parts from reference TRBV7-2 and TRBJ2-1): GAGVSQSPSNKVTEKGKDVELRCDPISGHTALYWYRQSLGQGLEFLIYFQGNSAPDKSGLPSDRFSAERTGGSVSTLTIQRTQQEDSAVYLCASSLSRLHNEQFFGPGTRLTVL.

This chain connects TRBV10-3 to TRBJ2-2; TRBD2 matches at 9 bases. There are 16 residues in the CDR3. The germline gives CDR1 ENHRY, CDR2 SYGVKD. V lost 2 bases and J lost 0; bases outside the gene matches: 1. The CDR3 bases are TGTGCCATCAGTGAGGGGACTAGCTCGAACACCGGGGAGCTGTTTTTT. Its translation: CAISEGTSSNTGELFF.

The chain links TRBV6-1 to TRBJ1-6; 9 bases align to TRBD1. Looked up from germline, CDR1 is MNHNS and CDR2 is SASEGT. CDR3 length: 13 amino acids. The trim removed 9 bases at V and 13 bases at J, leaving 10 bases unmatched. The CDR3 nucleotides are TGTGCCAGTTTAGACAGGGGGGTGGCGCCCCTCCACTTT. Residues: CASLDRGVAPLHF.

J is TRBJ2-3 and V is TRBV5-1, with no clear D. This CDR3 is built from 12 residues. The ends were cut back, 3 bases at V and 5 bases at J, with 7 bases in the middle. CDR1 is SGHRS and CDR2 is YFSETQ in the germline V gene. CDR3 amino acids: CASSSRVDTQYF. For the CDR3, the DNA is TGCGCCAGCAGCTCTCGAGTAGATACGCAGTATTTT. Full variable domain (missing parts from reference TRBV5-1 and TRBJ2-3): KAGVTQTPRYLIKTRGQQVTLSCSPISGHRSVSWYQQTPGQGLQFLFEYFSETQRNKGNFPGRFSGRQFSNSRSEMNVSTLELGDSALYLCASSSRVDTQYFGPGTRLTVL.

The rearrangement uses TRBV5-6 and TRBJ1-4; tentatively, D is TRBD1 (6 bases). Trimming stripped 4 bases from V and 7 bases from J, with 20 bases between. The V gene's germline CDR1 is SGHDT and CDR2 YYEEEE. The CDR3 sequence is 16 residues long. The CDR3 bases are TGTGCCAGCAGCCGGGACAAGGGGTCTCTTAGTGAAAAACTGTTTTTT. Protein: CASSRDKGSLSEKLFF. Full variable domain (remainder filled in from reference TRBV5-6 and TRBJ1-4): DAGVTQSPTHLIKTRGQQVTLRCSPKSGHDTVSWYQQALGQGPQFIFQYYEEEERQRGNFPDRFSGHQFPNYSSELNVNALLLGDSALYLCASSRDKGSLSEKLFFGSGTQLSVL.

The CDR3 DNA sequence: TGTGCCAGCACCAGAACGGGAGGGATGAACACTGAAGCTTTCTTT. It is translated as CASTRTGGMNTEAFF. The rearrangement uses TRBV2 and TRBJ1-1; the D is unclear. CDR1 is SNHLY and CDR2 is FYNNEI in the germline V gene. The CDR3 is made up of 15 amino acids. Trimming pared 7 bases from V and 0 bases from J, leaving 15 bases between. The full variable domain, rest sourced from reference TRBV2 and TRBJ1-1, is EPEVTQTPSHQVTQMGQEVILRCVPISNHLYFYWYRQILGQKVEFLVSFYNNEISEKSEIFDDQFSVERPDGSNFTLKIRSTKLEDSAMYFCASTRTGGMNTEAFFGQGTRLTVV.

The chain combines TRBV6-5 with TRBJ2-1, with 8 bases identical to TRBD2. The CDR3 consists of 16 residues. The V segment lost 4 bases and the J segment 3 bases; nucleotides outside the gene matches: 8. Germline assignment: CDR1 MNHEY and CDR2 SVGAGI. The CDR3 protein is CASSSEKRGRYNEQFF. CDR3 sequence (DNA): TGTGCCAGCAGTTCCGAGAAGCGGGGGCGCTACAATGAGCAGTTCTTC.

V is TRBV7-6 and J is TRBJ2-1, with 7 bases matching TRBD2. Losses at the gene ends were 1 base for V and 4 bases for J; bases not matched to a gene: 7. The CDR3 is 16 amino acids. Germline CDR1 reads SGHVS; CDR2 reads FNYEAQ. The CDR3 nucleotides are TGTGCCAGCAGCTTAGTTTCAGCGGGAACGTACAATGAGCAGTTCTTC. It translates to CASSLVSAGTYNEQFF.

V gene TRBV16 combines with J gene TRBJ1-1; tentative D call: TRBD1 (5 bases). The germline V gene has CDR1 KGHSY and CDR2 FQNENV. With 2 bases removed from V and 1 base from J, the gap between germline ends came to 5 bases. The CDR3 sequence is 13 residues long. CDR3 sequence reads: CASSQQGNTEAFF. CDR3 bases: TGTGCCAGCAGCCAACAGGGGAACACTGAAGCTTTCTTT.

The rearrangement links TRBV15 to TRBJ2-5; 11 bases map to TRBD2. Germline V gene lookup returns CDR1 LNHNV and CDR2 YYDKDF (reference sequence). The CDR3 sequence is 15 residues long. J lost 3 bases, V lost 5 bases, and 5 bases had no gene match. The DNA for the CDR3 is TGTGCCACCAGCTGGTTTAGCGGGGGGGAAGAGACCCAGTACTTC. Encoded protein: CATSWFSGGEETQYF.

J is TRBJ1-2 and V is TRBV4-1, with a possible D match to TRBD1 (5 bases). Germline V CDR1 and CDR2: MGHRA, YSYEKL. This CDR3 region has 14 residues. Trimming pared 0 bases from V and 5 bases from J, leaving 10 bases between. The CDR3 DNA reads as TGCGCCAGCAGCCAAGATGGGGCCGCGTATGGCTACACCTTC. Translating gives CASSQDGAAYGYTF.

For this clone: One junction end disagrees with the germline gene, perhaps due to a read error. The sample has other DNA sequences that encode this CDR3 too. This chain uses TRBV19 with TRBJ1-4; no clear D. Per the germline V gene, CDR1 is LNHDA and CDR2 is SQIVND (reference sequence). CDR3 length: 13 residues. Here the CDR3 reads CASSIHSNEKLFF. DNA of the CDR3: TGTGCCAGCAGTATCCACAGTAATGAAAAACTGTTTTTT.

The V and J genes are TRBV11-2 and TRBJ2-3; no firm D call. Germline CDR1 SGHAT, CDR2 FQNNGV. Between the trimmed V and J ends, which lost 5 bases and 4 bases, there was a span of 13 bases. This CDR3 has 14 residues. CDR3 amino acids: CASSNPRGADTQYF. For the CDR3, the DNA is TGTGCCAGCAGCAACCCCCGAGGTGCAGATACGCAGTATTTT.

The V and J genes are TRBV2 and TRBJ2-5; 8 bases are shared with TRBD1. Germline CDR1 is SNHLY and CDR2 is FYNNEI. The CDR3 is 15 amino acids. Trimming removed 6 bases from V and 4 bases from J; junction bases left unmatched: 10. The CDR3 DNA reads as TGTGCCAGCAGGGGGGGACAGGCTCAGGGAGAGACCCAGTACTTC. The encoded protein is CASRGGQAQGETQYF.

V usage is TRBV28 and J usage is TRBJ2-3, with 9 bases that match TRBD1. The CDR3 is 17 amino acids. V shed 5 bases, J shed 3 bases, and the junction held 12 bases outside the gene matches. Per the germline V gene, CDR1 is MDHEN and CDR2 is SYDVKM. The CDR3 DNA reads as TGTGCCAGCAGTCACGGACCGAGGGACAGGGAAACAGATACGCAGTATTTT. It encodes CASSHGPRDRETDTQYF. The full variable domain, with the rest looked up from reference TRBV28 and TRBJ2-3, is DVKVTQSSRYLVKRTGEKVFLECVQDMDHENMFWYRQDPGLGLRLIYFSYDVKMKEKGDIPEGYSVSREKKERFSLILESASTNQTSMYLCASSHGPRDRETDTQYFGPGTRLTVL.

CDR3 coding DNA: TGCGCCAGCAGCTTGGATTCCAGGACGGGGGATACGCAGTATTTT. Protein sequence: CASSLDSRTGDTQYF. The chain carries TRBV5-1 and TRBJ2-3, with a weak D call TRBD2 (5 bases). V lost 0 bases and J lost 6, with 14 bases in between. The CDR3 has 15 residues. Germline CDR1 and CDR2: SGHRS and YFSETQ. The full variable domain, its missing parts supplied by reference TRBV5-1 and TRBJ2-3, is KAGVTQTPRYLIKTRGQQVTLSCSPISGHRSVSWYQQTPGQGLQFLFEYFSETQRNKGNFPGRFSGRQFSNSRSEMNVSTLELGDSALYLCASSLDSRTGDTQYFGPGTRLTVL.

This rearrangement joins TRBV5-6 to TRBJ2-3; possibly TRBD1 for D (6 bases). The CDR3 is 14 residues long. The ends were cut back, 5 bases at V and 3 bases at J, with 13 bases in the middle. Germline V gene lookup returns CDR1 SGHDT and CDR2 YYEEEE. CDR3 loop: CASRWGLGTDTQYF. The CDR3 coding sequence is TGTGCCAGCAGGTGGGGGCTGGGAACAGATACGCAGTATTTT.

The V gene is TRBV6-6, the J gene TRBJ1-3, with D hard to call. CDR1 and CDR2 (germline): MNHNY, SVGAGI (reference sequence). V was cut by 5 bases and J by 4 bases, with 9 bases left in between. This CDR3 has 13 amino acids. In nucleotides, the CDR3 is TGTGCCAGCAGTCCCGGAGGGGGAAACACCATATATTTT. Its translation: CASSPGGGNTIYF.

This chain uses TRBV27 with TRBJ1-4, with D uncertain. The germline V gene has CDR1 MNHEY and CDR2 SMNVEV (reference sequence). V was clipped by 2 bases and J by 7 bases, with 5 bases between them. This CDR3 comprises 12 residues. CDR3 sequence: CASSLIGEKLFF. The CDR3 nucleotides are TGTGCCAGCAGTTTAATCGGTGAAAAACTGTTTTTT.

The chain joins TRBV6-5 to TRBJ1-5, with 8 nucleotides matching TRBD1. V lost 4 bases, J lost 5 bases, and 10 bases stayed unmatched. The CDR3 totals 16 residues. In germline, CDR1 is MNHEY, CDR2 SVGAGI. DNA for the CDR3: TGTGCCAGCAGTTCCGTGGACAGGGTCGAGGATCAGCCCCAGCATTTT. Protein product: CASSSVDRVEDQPQHF.

This rearrangement joins TRBV10-3 to TRBJ1-3; D gene unclear. V gave up 10 bases and J gave up 8 bases, with 15 bases separating them. The CDR3 runs to 12 residues. The germline CDR1 and CDR2 sequences are ENHRY and SYGVKD. The CDR3 loop is CATTSGADTIYF. The CDR3 DNA follows: TGTGCCACAACGTCCGGCGCGGACACCATATATTTT.

The chain joins TRBV7-2 to TRBJ2-1; TRBD2 aligns across 9 bases. Germline assignment: CDR1 SGHTA and CDR2 FQGNSA. V lost 1 base, J lost 7 bases, and 11 bases stayed unmatched. This CDR3 has 17 amino acids. CDR3 loop: CASSLGRGGGARNEQFF. Written as DNA, the CDR3 is TGTGCCAGCAGCTTAGGTAGGGGCGGGGGGGCTAGGAATGAGCAGTTCTTC.